The 30 T cell receptor beta chains presented below share a single source sample, sequenced in a study of blood T cell repertoires in COVID-19. Assay: immunoSEQ multiplex PCR; the TCRdb copy retains only in-frame clones and omits some. Here the sample spans 71,000 or so clones, roughly 83% being singletons. The sample comprised peripheral blood. Receptor source: a man between 65 and 80 years old with acute or convalescent COVID-19.

In this sample, this clone turned up once. The V gene is TRBV5-4, the J gene TRBJ1-1; no definite D call. CDR3 length: 12 residues. Deletions cut 4 bases from V and 5 bases from J, with 9 bases between. Germline CDR1 and CDR2: SGHNT and YYREEE (reference sequence). CDR3 DNA sequence: TGTGCCAGCAGCCCCTTCGGGACTGAAGCTTTCTTT. Translation: CASSPFGTEAFF.

The chain combines TRBV30 with TRBJ2-2, with 9 bases matching TRBD1. The length of the CDR3 is 15 residues. The germline gives CDR1 GTSNPN, CDR2 SVGIG (reference sequence). Trimming took 5 bases from V and 5 from J; bases not matched to a gene: 9. CDR3 region: CAWDRGAVPTGELFF. DNA for the CDR3: TGTGCCTGGGACAGGGGGGCCGTCCCTACCGGGGAGCTGTTTTTT.

The count of this clone is one. This chain links TRBV2 with TRBJ2-7; perhaps TRBD2 as D (6 bases). CDR1 and CDR2 from the germline V gene are SNHLY and FYNNEI. CDR3 length equals 13 residues. Trimming took 8 bases from V and 7 from J, leaving 18 bases between them. In nucleotides, the CDR3 is TGTGCCAGCGCGGTGGAGGGGAGGAGGGAGCAGTACTTC. It is translated as CASAVEGRREQYF.

As DNA, the CDR3 is TGTGCCAGCAGCCTGGGGGGAAGAAACAATCAGCCCCAGCATTTT. Protein: CASSLGGRNNQPQHF. The chain joins TRBV7-9 to TRBJ1-5; the D gene is possibly TRBD1 (5 bases). Between the trimmed V and J ends, which lost 5 bases and 3 bases, there was a span of 14 bases. The CDR3 contains 15 residues. Germline CDR1 SEHNR, CDR2 FQNEAQ (reference sequence).

The rearrangement joins TRBV5-1 to TRBJ2-7; TRBD1 matches at 10 bases. V trimming: 3 bases; J trimming: 6 bases; junction bases outside the gene matches: 9. The CDR3 runs to 15 residues. Germline values: CDR1 SGHRS, CDR2 YFSETQ. The CDR3 sequence: CASSYVFGQGGEQYF. The CDR3 nucleotides read TGCGCCAGCAGCTACGTGTTCGGACAGGGGGGCGAGCAGTACTTC.

This clone was counted between two and nine times. The chain is built from TRBV4-1 and TRBJ2-5, with 8 bases matching TRBD2. The CDR3 extends over 17 amino acids. V trimming: 2 bases; J trimming: 4 bases; junction bases outside the gene matches: 12. Per germline, CDR1 MGHRA and CDR2 YSYEKL. The CDR3 nucleotides are TGCGCCAGCAGCCAATATCTGACGGGAGGGGAGAGAGAGACCCAGTACTTC. Its protein product is CASSQYLTGGERETQYF.

The J gene is TRBJ1-1, the V gene TRBV5-6; D not certain. Germline V gene data show CDR1 as SGHDT and CDR2 as YYEEEE. The CDR3 sequence is 15 residues long. Trimming shortened V by 0 bases and J by 10 bases, and 19 bases separated the two germline ends. This chain's CDR3 is CASSLGRPASGTAFF. In DNA, the CDR3 is TGTGCCAGCAGCTTGGGCAGGCCGGCCTCGGGAACAGCTTTCTTT.

The chain couples TRBV30 to TRBJ1-2, with a tentative D call TRBD1 (6 bases). CDR1 GTSNPN and CDR2 SVGIG come from the germline V gene (reference sequence). The V and J ends lost 1 base and 4 bases respectively, with 13 bases between them. The CDR3 spans 14 residues. As DNA, the CDR3 is TGTGCCTGGAGTGACCGGACAGTACCCTATGGCTACACCTTC. Translated, it gives CAWSDRTVPYGYTF.

The rearrangement links TRBV14 to TRBJ1-1; D gene uncertain. The V gene's germline CDR1 is SGHDN and CDR2 FVKESK. Deletions cut 0 bases from V and 4 bases from J, with 18 bases between. CDR3 size: 17 residues. This CDR3 reads CASSQEGNEGLATEAFF. The CDR3 region has the DNA TGTGCCAGCAGCCAAGAGGGAAATGAGGGCTTGGCCACTGAAGCTTTCTTT.

The CDR3 region has the DNA TGTGCCAGCAGTTCCAGGGGGCTGTTCTATGGCTACACCTTC. It codes for CASSSRGLFYGYTF. The chain recombines TRBV27 with TRBJ1-2; 8 nucleotides agree with TRBD1. Germline lookup yields CDR1 MNHEY and CDR2 SMNVEV (reference sequence). The CDR3 spans 14 residues. V trimming: 4 bases; J trimming: 4 bases; junction bases outside the gene matches: 5.

The rearrangement links TRBV30 to TRBJ1-4; maybe TRBD1 (5 bases). This CDR3 is built from 13 residues. Germline values: CDR1 GTSNPN, CDR2 SVGIG (reference sequence). V was clipped by 6 bases and J by 4 bases, with 12 bases between them. The CDR3 here is CACAAGGNEKLFF. CDR3 in DNA: TGTGCCTGCGCGGCGGGGGGTAATGAAAAACTGTTTTTT.

The genes are TRBV7-9 and TRBJ1-1; D is possibly TRBD1 (6 bases). Trimming shortened V by 6 bases and J by 0 bases, and 14 bases separated the two germline ends. The CDR3 is 15 residues long. Germline loops: CDR1 SEHNR, CDR2 FQNEAQ (reference sequence). The CDR3 DNA reads as TGTGCCAGCAGACCCGGGGGGGCTATGAACACTGAAGCTTTCTTT. This translates into CASRPGGAMNTEAFF. Combining the CDR3 with reference TRBV7-9 and TRBJ1-1 gives the whole variable domain DTGVSQNPRHKITKRGQNVTFRCDPISEHNRLYWYRQTLGQGPEFLTYFQNEAQLEKSRLLSDRFSAERPKGSFSTLEIQRTEQGDSAMYLCASRPGGAMNTEAFFGQGTRLTVV.

The chain uses TRBV7-9 and TRBJ2-2; tentatively, D is TRBD2 (6 bases). Germline V gives CDR1 SEHNR, CDR2 FQNEAQ (reference sequence). Trimming pared 11 bases from V and 5 bases from J, leaving 30 bases between. The CDR3 is made up of 18 amino acids. This CDR3 reads CAGPGRNVGTLGTGELFF. Written as DNA, the CDR3 is TGTGCCGGTCCTGGGAGGAACGTGGGGACTTTAGGAACCGGGGAGCTGTTTTTT. The entire variable domain, with the rest obtained from reference TRBV7-9 and TRBJ2-2, is as follows: DTGVSQNPRHKITKRGQNVTFRCDPISEHNRLYWYRQTLGQGPEFLTYFQNEAQLEKSRLLSDRFSAERPKGSFSTLEIQRTEQGDSAMYLCAGPGRNVGTLGTGELFFGEGSRLTVL.

The chain carries TRBV12-5 and TRBJ1-5; 7 bases line up with TRBD1. From germline, CDR1 is LGHNT and CDR2 FRNRAP. The CDR3 has 15 amino acids. The J segment lost 0 bases and the V segment lost 1 base, leaving 0 bases of the junction unmatched. CDR3: CASGLGDSSNQPQHF. The CDR3 DNA follows: TGTGCTAGTGGTTTGGGGGACAGTAGCAATCAGCCCCAGCATTTT. Full variable domain (rest looked up from reference TRBV12-5 and TRBJ1-5): DARVTQTPRHKVTEMGQEVTMRCQPILGHNTVFWYRQTMMQGLELLAYFRNRAPLDDSGMPKDRFSAEMPDATLATLKIQPSEPRDSAVYFCASGLGDSSNQPQHFGDGTRLSIL.

This chain joins TRBV5-1 and TRBJ2-7; 7 bases agree with TRBD2. Losses at the gene ends were 7 bases for V and 2 bases for J; bases not matched to a gene: 6. CDR1 and CDR2 from the germline V gene are SGHRS and YFSETQ. The CDR3 has 13 amino acids. In DNA form, the CDR3 reads TGCGCCAGCCGCACGGGGGGTCCCTACGAGCAGTACTTC. This sequence encodes CASRTGGPYEQYF.

The chain combines TRBV7-8 with TRBJ2-6, with 8 bases fitting TRBD1. Germline V gives CDR1 SGHVS, CDR2 FQNEAQ. This CDR3 comprises 15 residues. The junction had 2 bases not matched to a gene; V was cut back by 4 bases and J by 3 bases. The CDR3 sequence: CASSSRGLGANVLTF. CDR3 nucleotides: TGTGCCAGCAGCTCCAGGGGGCTTGGGGCCAACGTCCTGACTTTC.

The rearrangement joins TRBV24-1 to TRBJ2-5; no firm D call. The V gene lost 1 base and the J gene lost 1 base, with 9 bases spanning the gap. Germline V gene data show CDR1 as KGHDR and CDR2 as SFDVKD. The CDR3 is 15 residues long. In DNA form, the CDR3 reads TGTGCCACCAGTGATTTCAGAGCTAGCCAAGAGACCCAGTACTTC. As protein: CATSDFRASQETQYF.

The chain employs TRBV24-1 and TRBJ1-1, with 7 bases that match TRBD1. This CDR3 comprises 15 residues. Unmatched junction bases numbered 8, after V lost 3 bases and J lost 5 bases. The germline gives CDR1 KGHDR, CDR2 SFDVKD. CDR3 residues: CATSDNRGGLTEAFF. The CDR3 nucleotides are TGTGCCACCAGTGATAACAGGGGAGGATTAACTGAAGCTTTCTTT.

In its sample, this clone was seen once. The genes are TRBV2 and TRBJ2-3; 9 positions agree with TRBD2. This CDR3 has 15 residues. From germline, CDR1 is SNHLY and CDR2 FYNNEI. J was trimmed by 4 bases and V by 6 bases; bases with no gene match: 8. CDR3 sequence (DNA): TGTGCCAGCAGAGATTTAGCGGGAGAAGCAGATACGCAGTATTTT. It encodes CASRDLAGEADTQYF.

The chain combines TRBV7-9 with TRBJ2-7, with 10 bases that match TRBD1. The V segment lost 5 bases and the J segment 5 bases; nucleotides outside the gene matches: 9. Germline V gives CDR1 SEHNR, CDR2 FQNEAQ (reference sequence). The CDR3 consists of 15 residues. The CDR3 coding sequence is TGTGCCAGCAGCCCGACCCGGGACAGGGGCCACGAGCAGTACTTC. Translated, it gives CASSPTRDRGHEQYF.

The chain has TRBV4-2 and TRBJ2-2, with TRBD2 matching 8 bases. Per the germline V gene, CDR1 is LGHNA and CDR2 is YNFKEQ. This CDR3 is 16 amino acids long. After removal of 1 base from V and 1 base from J, the junction contained 2 bases not matched to a gene. The chain's CDR3 is CASSQVAGWNTGELFF. In DNA, the CDR3 is TGTGCCAGCAGCCAAGTAGCGGGGTGGAACACCGGGGAGCTGTTTTTT.

The chain uses TRBV21-1 and TRBJ2-1; whether TRBD2, the table's D call, matches the DNA was not checked. TRBV21-1 is an annotated pseudogene. There are 23 residues in the CDR3. This CDR3 is CASSKSQGLAEGISVKTYNEQFF. CDR3 DNA sequence: TGTGCCAGCAGCAAGAGTCAGGGACTAGCGGAGGGTATCAGCGTCAAAACATACAATGAGCAGTTCTTC.

This clone appeared once. The chain uses TRBV5-1 and TRBJ2-4; 8 bases are a match to TRBD2. This CDR3 comprises 15 residues. V lost 6 bases, J lost 5 bases, and 10 bases stayed unmatched. Per germline, CDR1 SGHRS and CDR2 YFSETQ. CDR3 coding DNA: TGCGCCAGCACAAAGGGACTAGTCGAGGAAAACATTCAGTACTTC. This encodes CASTKGLVEENIQYF. Combining the CDR3 with reference TRBV5-1 and TRBJ2-4 gives the whole variable domain KAGVTQTPRYLIKTRGQQVTLSCSPISGHRSVSWYQQTPGQGLQFLFEYFSETQRNKGNFPGRFSGRQFSNSRSEMNVSTLELGDSALYLCASTKGLVEENIQYFGAGTRLSVL.

The V call is TRBV25-1, the J call TRBJ2-3, with 8 bases aligning to TRBD2. With V trimmed by 5 bases and J by 1 base, 8 bases remained unmatched. The CDR3 covers 16 residues. The germline CDR1 and CDR2 sequences are MGHDK and SYGVNS. CDR3 sequence (DNA): TGTGCCAGCAGTCTGGATCGGGGGGGAGGCACAGATACGCAGTATTTT. This encodes CASSLDRGGGTDTQYF.

The rearrangement joins TRBV30 to TRBJ2-1; possible D gene TRBD2, 6 bases. Germline V lookup: CDR1 GTSNPN, CDR2 SVGIG (reference sequence). The V end lost 0 bases, the J end lost 0 bases, and 9 bases lay between the germline ends. The CDR3 has 15 residues. CDR3 amino acids: CAWSVRRGSYNEQFF. The CDR3 bases are TGTGCCTGGAGTGTGCGGCGGGGCTCCTACAATGAGCAGTTCTTC.

The genes are TRBV3-1 (or the pseudogene TRBV3-2) and TRBJ2-1; TRBD2 aligns across 7 bases. V lost 0 bases, J lost 4 bases, and 6 bases stayed unmatched. CDR1 and CDR2 (germline): LGHDT, YNNKEL (reference sequence). The CDR3 runs to 16 residues. The CDR3 here is CASSQEVGGVYNEQFF. The CDR3 DNA sequence: TGTGCCAGCAGCCAAGAAGTGGGAGGGGTTTACAATGAGCAGTTCTTC.

This clone was counted once. The CDR3 spells CASGLVTQEGSGNTIYF. The CDR3 bases are TGTGCTAGTGGTTTGGTCACGCAGGAGGGTTCTGGAAACACCATATATTTT. The chain has TRBV12-5 and TRBJ1-3; D remains unclear. The CDR3 contains 17 residues. V shed 0 bases and J shed 1 base, with 13 bases lying between them. Germline CDR1 and CDR2: LGHNT and FRNRAP.

This clone was picked up one time. The chain recombines TRBV5-1 with TRBJ2-7; D is possibly TRBD1 (6 bases). This CDR3 is built from 16 residues. Trimming pared 4 bases from V and 4 bases from J, leaving 21 bases between. Germline loops: CDR1 SGHRS, CDR2 YFSETQ. CDR3 sequence: CASSPRLDGGSYEQYF. CDR3 nucleotides: TGCGCCAGCAGCCCGCGCCTCGATGGGGGCTCGTACGAGCAGTACTTC. The whole variable domain, filled in from reference TRBV5-1 and TRBJ2-7, reads KAGVTQTPRYLIKTRGQQVTLSCSPISGHRSVSWYQQTPGQGLQFLFEYFSETQRNKGNFPGRFSGRQFSNSRSEMNVSTLELGDSALYLCASSPRLDGGSYEQYFGPGTRLTVT.

J is TRBJ1-3 and V is TRBV6-4; perhaps TRBD1 as D (5 bases). CDR3 length: 17 amino acids. The ends were cut back, 8 bases at V and 2 bases at J, with 22 bases in the middle. Per the germline V gene, CDR1 is MRHNA and CDR2 is SNTAGT. The CDR3 DNA follows: TGTGCCAGCCCGACCCAAAGGCGGGGGGAGGCTGGAAACACCATATATTTT. Encoded protein: CASPTQRRGEAGNTIYF.

The chain carries TRBV6-5 and TRBJ2-7; 7 positions agree with TRBD2. J gave up 0 bases and V 5 bases, and 7 bases lay outside the gene matches. CDR3 size: 15 residues. The germline V gene has CDR1 MNHEY and CDR2 SVGAGI. This chain's CDR3 is CASSSGASGSYEQYF. The CDR3 DNA is TGTGCCAGCAGTAGCGGTGCTAGCGGCTCCTACGAGCAGTACTTC.